Listed here are 29 T cell receptor beta chains from one sample, sequenced in a study of cytomegalovirus exposure and HLA in healthy donors. Use of 60 Vbeta and 13 Jbeta primers characterized the PCR. Clones were read by immunoSEQ multiplex PCR, and TCRdb kept only the in-frame ones, dropping some. Of 150,000 or so clones listed, roughly four fifths were seen once; the top ten hold about 5.6%. The sequenced sample was PBMCs. These TCRs come from a man aged 30 to 39 in good health and CMV-seropositive.

The V and J genes are TRBV6-4 and TRBJ1-1, with 8 bases matching TRBD1. CDR1 is MRHNA and CDR2 is SNTAGT in the germline V gene. This CDR3 contains 13 residues. J gave up 7 bases and V 6 bases, and 7 bases lay outside the gene matches. CDR3 protein: CASRRQDRVEAFF. CDR3 DNA sequence: TGTGCCAGCAGACGGCAGGACAGGGTTGAAGCTTTCTTT.

The chain uses TRBV11-2 and TRBJ2-7, with TRBD2 identical over 8 bases. Trimming cost V 4 bases and J 4 bases; bases outside gene matches: 12. This CDR3 region has 16 residues. Looked up from germline, CDR1 is SGHAT and CDR2 is FQNNGV. This chain's CDR3 is CASSSQIPGTSYEQYF. The CDR3 DNA reads TGTGCCAGCAGCTCCCAAATCCCCGGGACTAGTTACGAGCAGTACTTC.

The CDR3: CASSATSRSVDEQFF. The CDR3 nucleotides are TGCGCCAGCAGCGCGACTAGCCGGAGCGTCGATGAGCAGTTCTTC. This chain links TRBV5-1 with TRBJ2-1; 7 bases agree with TRBD2. CDR3 length equals 15 residues. With 4 bases clipped from V and 8 bases from J, the junction kept 12 bases outside the gene matches. The germline V gene has CDR1 SGHRS and CDR2 YFSETQ.

The chain employs TRBV2 and TRBJ2-5; unclear D gene. Germline V gene sequence: CDR1 SNHLY, CDR2 FYNNEI. Trimming took 7 bases from V and 1 from J, leaving 7 bases between them. This CDR3 comprises 12 residues. CDR3: CASNRVQETQYF. Written as DNA, the CDR3 is TGTGCCAGCAATCGGGTCCAAGAGACCCAGTACTTC.

This chain connects TRBV27 to TRBJ2-5; D ambiguous. This CDR3 contains 14 residues. The V gene's germline CDR1 is MNHEY and CDR2 SMNVEV (reference sequence). Trimming left V 5 bases short and J 2 bases short, with 12 bases between. CDR3 amino acids: CASSPTRSQETQYF. The CDR3 DNA sequence: TGTGCCAGCAGTCCAACCCGGTCACAAGAGACCCAGTACTTC.

This clone has just one count. The V and J genes are TRBV7-2 and TRBJ2-1; TRBD2 agrees at 10 bases. Germline CDR1 SGHTA, CDR2 FQGNSA. With V trimmed by 3 bases and J by 1 base, 3 bases remained unmatched. The CDR3 spans 16 residues. CDR3 in DNA: TGTGCCAGCAGCTTTACTAGCGGGACGTCCTACAATGAGCAGTTCTTC. This codes for CASSFTSGTSYNEQFF.

This clone was detected only a few times. This chain links TRBV5-6 with TRBJ1-1; D is ambiguous. Deletions cut 7 bases from V and 2 bases from J, with 21 bases between. Germline loops: CDR1 SGHDT, CDR2 YYEEEE. The CDR3 runs 16 residues. CDR3 in amino acids: CASQTFTGSVNTEAFF. For the CDR3, the DNA is TGTGCCAGCCAAACGTTTACCGGGTCGGTAAACACTGAAGCTTTCTTT.

The chain couples TRBV7-6 to TRBJ2-1; tentative D call: TRBD1 (7 bases). CDR1 is SGHVS, CDR2 FNYEAQ, per germline. This CDR3 is built from 12 residues. The ends were cut back, 0 bases at V and 15 bases at J, with 12 bases in the middle. CDR3: CASSLAEGAVFF. The CDR3 DNA sequence: TGTGCCAGCAGCTTAGCGGAGGGGGCGGTGTTCTTC.

This clone was seen more than once but under ten times. The chain carries TRBV28 and TRBJ2-5; 7 nucleotides align to TRBD2. Germline assignment: CDR1 MDHEN and CDR2 SYDVKM. The CDR3 is made up of 13 amino acids. V lost 7 bases, J lost 3 bases, and 5 bases stayed unmatched. CDR3 sequence: CASTEGREETQYF. The CDR3 DNA follows: TGTGCCAGCACTGAGGGGAGGGAAGAGACCCAGTACTTC.

This chain joins TRBV18 and TRBJ2-3; 10 bases line up with TRBD2. Germline values: CDR1 KGHSH, CDR2 LQKENI. This CDR3 region has 15 residues. V shed 1 base and J 3 bases; nucleotides not matched to a gene: 1. CDR3 DNA sequence: TGTGCCAGCTCACCACTAGCGGGAGGAACAGATACGCAGTATTTT. It specifies CASSPLAGGTDTQYF.

The chain carries TRBV27 and TRBJ2-7; D is perhaps TRBD2 (5 bases). The CDR3 consists of 14 residues. Germline CDR1 and CDR2: MNHEY and SMNVEV (reference sequence). V gave up 5 bases and J gave up 7 bases, with 18 bases separating them. The CDR3 sequence is CASSVGSAGWEQYF. For the CDR3, the DNA is TGTGCCAGCAGTGTGGGTAGCGCGGGTTGGGAGCAGTACTTC.

The V and J genes are TRBV10-2 and TRBJ1-1, with D possibly TRBD1 on 5 matching bases. The CDR3 sequence is 15 residues long. Germline V lookup: CDR1 WSHSY, CDR2 SAAADI. Trimming removed 4 bases at V and 0 bases at J, with 12 bases between. The CDR3 sequence: CASSVIQAMNTEAFF. CDR3 DNA sequence: TGCGCCAGCAGTGTGATACAGGCGATGAACACTGAAGCTTTCTTT.

The count of this clone is one. The V call is TRBV30, the J call TRBJ1-1; D gene unclear. The CDR3 runs 9 residues. Trimming took 8 bases from V and 2 from J, leaving 3 bases between them. Per the germline V gene, CDR1 is GTSNPN and CDR2 is SVGIG (reference sequence). The CDR3 sequence: CALNTEAFF. The CDR3 region has the DNA TGTGCCCTTAACACTGAAGCTTTCTTT.

This sequence joins TRBV19 and TRBJ2-3; 7 bases are a match to TRBD2. Germline CDR1 is LNHDA and CDR2 is SQIVND (reference sequence). V was pared by 3 bases and J by 6 bases, with 3 bases of the junction left unmatched. This CDR3 comprises 13 residues. The CDR3 DNA reads TGTGCCAGTAGTATGGGGGGAGGGGATACGCAGTATTTT. It encodes CASSMGGGDTQYF.

V and J are TRBV30 and TRBJ1-1, with D perhaps TRBD1 (6 bases). Trimming stripped 0 bases from V and 3 bases from J, with 8 bases between. This CDR3 spans 13 amino acids. Germline CDR1 GTSNPN, CDR2 SVGIG (reference sequence). CDR3 sequence: CAWSVDSYTEAFF. CDR3 sequence (DNA): TGTGCCTGGAGTGTGGACAGTTACACTGAAGCTTTCTTT.

V gene TRBV4-2 combines with J gene TRBJ2-7; 9 bases fit TRBD2. V trimming: 3 bases; J trimming: 2 bases; junction bases outside the gene matches: 11. Per the germline V gene, CDR1 is LGHNA and CDR2 is YNFKEQ. The length of the CDR3 is 17 residues. Written as DNA, the CDR3 is TGTGCCAGCAGCCAGATGTCCTTAGCGGGAGTGCCCTACGAGCAGTACTTC. This codes for CASSQMSLAGVPYEQYF.

This chain joins TRBV27 and TRBJ1-4; 7 nucleotides line up with TRBD1. The CDR3 consists of 15 residues. V gave up 7 bases and J gave up 6 bases; unmatched junction bases: 11. The germline V gene has CDR1 MNHEY and CDR2 SMNVEV (reference sequence). DNA for the CDR3: TGTGCCAGCATACCTCACTCCGGACAGGATGAAAAACTGTTTTTT. It translates to CASIPHSGQDEKLFF.

The chain combines TRBV18 with TRBJ2-1, with 13 nucleotides matching TRBD2. This CDR3 has 20 amino acids. Germline V CDR1 and CDR2: KGHSH, LQKENI. The V gene end was trimmed by 3 bases and the J gene end by 1 base; junction bases not matched to a gene: 12. DNA for the CDR3: TGTGCCAGCTCACCTCAAAAAAGGACTAGCGGGAGAGGGTCCTACAATGAGCAGTTCTTC. Protein product: CASSPQKRTSGRGSYNEQFF.

The chain couples TRBV18 to TRBJ1-4, with 7 bases identical to TRBD1. The J segment lost 3 bases and the V segment lost 3 bases, leaving 4 bases of the junction unmatched. Germline V gene lookup returns CDR1 KGHSH and CDR2 LQKENI. CDR3 size: 15 residues. The chain's CDR3 is CASSPLQGANEKLFF. CDR3 nucleotide sequence: TGTGCCAGCTCACCCTTGCAGGGGGCTAATGAAAAACTGTTTTTT.

Of note for this clone: A read error is likely, as this CDR3 ends without the conserved phenylalanine or tryptophan. The limits of the CDR3 on the DNA are not certain, so only TCRdb's listed CDR3 is given. The J gene is TRBJ2-6, the V gene TRBV19; the table's D call, TRBD2, was not checked against the DNA. The V gene's germline CDR1 is LNHDA and CDR2 SQIVND (reference sequence). The CDR3 has 14 residues if both end residues are counted. The CDR3 here is CARDTLGGKGHLTV.

This chain connects TRBV27 to TRBJ2-2; D gene unclear. The ends were cut back, 4 bases at V and 7 bases at J, with 10 bases in the middle. The germline CDR1 and CDR2 sequences are MNHEY and SMNVEV (reference sequence). This CDR3 has 13 amino acids. The CDR3 loop is CASSYSFVGELFF. CDR3 bases: TGTGCCAGCAGTTACAGTTTTGTCGGGGAGCTGTTTTTT.

This rearrangement joins TRBV7-2 to TRBJ2-3; 10 bases map to TRBD2. This CDR3 is 17 amino acids long. The V and J ends lost 2 bases and 0 bases, in that order; junction bases with no gene match: 5. CDR1 and CDR2 (germline): SGHTA, FQGNSA. CDR3 DNA: TGTGCCAGCAGCTTATTCCTAGCGGGGGCTAGCACAGATACGCAGTATTTT. Its translation is CASSLFLAGASTDTQYF.

This rearrangement joins TRBV6-5 to TRBJ2-7, with a weak D call TRBD1 (5 bases). Germline loops: CDR1 MNHEY, CDR2 SVGAGI. This CDR3 spans 12 amino acids. The V end was cut by 6 bases, the J end by 3 bases, with 9 bases between. The CDR3: CASSRQGYEQYF. The CDR3, as DNA: TGTGCCAGCAGCCGCCAGGGCTACGAGCAGTACTTC.

The chain couples TRBV5-4 to TRBJ1-2, with 7 positions matching TRBD1. There are 14 residues in the CDR3. After removal of 4 bases from V and 8 bases from J, the junction contained 11 bases not matched to a gene. The germline V gene encodes CDR1 SGHNT and CDR2 YYREEE (reference sequence). The CDR3 DNA follows: TGTGCCAGCAGCACGGGACAGATGACGGCGGGCTACACCTTC. Translating it yields CASSTGQMTAGYTF.

Concerning this clone itself: This same CDR3 is encoded by further DNA sequences in the sample. This chain links TRBV28 with TRBJ1-3; D not certain. Germline CDR1 reads MDHEN; CDR2 reads SYDVKM. The CDR3 loop spans 13 amino acids. The V gene lost 5 bases and the J gene lost 2 bases, with 7 bases spanning the gap. In DNA form, the CDR3 reads TGTGCCAGCAGTCCCAGGCCTGGAAACACCATATATTTT. Translating it yields CASSPRPGNTIYF.

The chain employs TRBV6-4 and TRBJ2-3; weak D call: TRBD2 (5 bases). The CDR3 runs 15 residues. V gave up 3 bases and J gave up 1 base, with 11 bases separating them. Looked up from germline, CDR1 is MRHNA and CDR2 is SNTAGT. CDR3 DNA sequence: TGTGCCAGCAGTGAAAAGAGCGGAGGCACAGATACGCAGTATTTT. Its protein product is CASSEKSGGTDTQYF.

This clone was recorded once. The V call is TRBV5-1, the J call TRBJ2-1; TRBD1 agrees at 10 bases. Germline CDR1 is SGHRS and CDR2 is YFSETQ. The ends lost 5 bases at V and 6 bases at J; junction bases unmatched: 8. The CDR3 is 15 amino acids. The CDR3 spells CASSSRTGGVNEQFF. CDR3 nucleotides: TGCGCCAGCAGTTCTCGGACAGGGGGGGTCAATGAGCAGTTCTTC.

The J gene is TRBJ1-5, the V gene TRBV10-3, with a possible D match to TRBD1 (6 bases). The V and J ends lost 4 bases and 4 bases respectively, with 8 bases between them. Germline values: CDR1 ENHRY, CDR2 SYGVKD. The CDR3 is made up of 13 amino acids. The CDR3 DNA is TGTGCCATCAGTGCGGACAGAAATCAGCCCCAGCATTTT. This codes for CAISADRNQPQHF.

There are a few counts of this clone. This chain uses TRBV2 with TRBJ2-7; TRBD2 matches 11 bases. Per germline, CDR1 SNHLY and CDR2 FYNNEI. This CDR3 comprises 14 residues. J was trimmed by 6 bases and V by 4 bases; bases with no gene match: 5. The CDR3 region has the DNA TGTGCCAGCAGTGTGACTAGCGGGGTTGGCGAGCAGTACTTC. This encodes CASSVTSGVGEQYF.